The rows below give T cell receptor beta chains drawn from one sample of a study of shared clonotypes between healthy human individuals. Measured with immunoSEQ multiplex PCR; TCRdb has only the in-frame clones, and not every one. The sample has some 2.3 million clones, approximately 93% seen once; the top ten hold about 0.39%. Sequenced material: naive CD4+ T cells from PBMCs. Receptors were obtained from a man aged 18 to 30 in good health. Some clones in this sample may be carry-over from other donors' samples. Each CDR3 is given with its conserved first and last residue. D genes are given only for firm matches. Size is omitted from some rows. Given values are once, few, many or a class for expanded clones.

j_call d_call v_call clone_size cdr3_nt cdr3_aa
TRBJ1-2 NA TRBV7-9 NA TGTGCCAGCAGCTTACGGGCAGCCGGGGGGGACACCTTC CASSLRAAGGDTF
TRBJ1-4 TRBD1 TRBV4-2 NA TGTGCCAGCCGTGGGACAGGGTCCCCTGAAAAACTGTTTTTT CASRGTGSPEKLFF
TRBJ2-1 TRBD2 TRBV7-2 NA TGTGCCAGCAGCTTAGAACGAGCGGGGGGATACAATGAGCAGTTCTTC CASSLERAGGYNEQFF
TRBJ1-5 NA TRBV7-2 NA TGTGCCAGCAGCTTAGTTGGCAGCAATAGCAATCAGCCCCAGCATTTT CASSLVGSNSNQPQHF
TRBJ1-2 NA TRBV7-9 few TGTGCCAGCAGCTCCCCGGGCCAAGGGGGCTACACCTTC CASSSPGQGGYTF
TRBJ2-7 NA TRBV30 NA TGTGCCTGGAGCTCCCTGGGGGAGCAGTACTTC CAWSSLGEQYF
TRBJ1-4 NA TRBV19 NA TGTGCCAGTAGTTACGGGGGGCAACCAGCTAATGAAAAACTGTTTTTT CASSYGGQPANEKLFF
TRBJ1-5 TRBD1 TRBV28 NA TGTGCCAGCAGTTCACGGGACAGGTTAGGACTCCAGCATTTT CASSSRDRLGLQHF
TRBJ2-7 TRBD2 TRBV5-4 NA TGTGCCAGCAGCTTGAAACTAGCGGGATCGGTCGGGCAGTACTTC CASSLKLAGSVGQYF
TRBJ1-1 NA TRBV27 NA TGTGCCAGCAGTTCAGGATGGGGCCGTATGAACACTGAAGCTTTCTTT CASSSGWGRMNTEAFF
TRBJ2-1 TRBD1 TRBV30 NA TGTCTGGCGGGACAGGCCTACAATGAGCAGTTCTTC CLAGQAYNEQFF
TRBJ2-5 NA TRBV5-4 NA TGTGCCAGCAGCTTGGAGTTTATCGAAGAGACCCAGTACTTC CASSLEFIEETQYF
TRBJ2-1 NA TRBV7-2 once TGTGCCAGCAGCCCTGCCGGGACGGATACCTACAATGAGCAGTTCTTC CASSPAGTDTYNEQFF
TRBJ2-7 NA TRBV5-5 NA TGTGCCAGCAGCTTTGTGGTCGGGAGCTCCTACGAGCAGTACTTC CASSFVVGSSYEQYF
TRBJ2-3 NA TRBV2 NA TGTGCCAGTAAGAGCACAGATACGCAGTATTTT CASKSTDTQYF
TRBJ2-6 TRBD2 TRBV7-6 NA TGTGCCAGCAGCTTAGAATCGCAGGCGGGGGCTGGGGCCAACGTCCTGACTTTC CASSLESQAGAGANVLTF
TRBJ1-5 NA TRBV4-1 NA TGCGCCAGCAGCCAAGAGGGGAGGACAAGCAATCAGCCCCAGCATTTT CASSQEGRTSNQPQHF
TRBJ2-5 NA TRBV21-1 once TGTGCCAGCAGCAAAGAGGGCGGAGAGACCCAGTACTTC CASSKEGGETQYF
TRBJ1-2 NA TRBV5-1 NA TGCGCCAGCAGTGTAGGAGATTTTAATGGCTACACCTTC CASSVGDFNGYTF
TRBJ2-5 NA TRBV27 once TGTGCCAGCAGTACCCGCGGTCCGGGAAACTTTCAAGAGACCCAGTACTTC CASSTRGPGNFQETQYF
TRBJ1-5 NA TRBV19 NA TGTGCCAGCTCCGCTTCGGGGGCCCGCCGGTTAAGCCAGCCCCAGCATTTT CASSASGARRLSQPQHF
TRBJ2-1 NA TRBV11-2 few TGTGCCAGCAGCCTCACTAGGGTTGAGCAGTTCTTC CASSLTRVEQFF
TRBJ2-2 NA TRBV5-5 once TGTGCCAGCAGCTTGTTGACTCTTTACACCGGGGAGCTGTTTTTT CASSLLTLYTGELFF
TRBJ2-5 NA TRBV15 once TGTGCCACCAGCAGATTTCAAGAGACCCAGTACTTC CATSRFQETQYF
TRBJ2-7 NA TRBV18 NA TGTGCCAGCTCCCAACAGGTCCTAGAGGGGTCCTACGAGCAGTACTTC CASSQQVLEGSYEQYF
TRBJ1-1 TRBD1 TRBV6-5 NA TGTGCCAGCAGTTGGGCGCAGGGGGTAGCTGAAGCTTTCTTT CASSWAQGVAEAFF
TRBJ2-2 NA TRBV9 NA TGTGCCAGCAGCGTCAGACAGGTAGCGAACACCGGGGAGCTGTTTTTT CASSVRQVANTGELFF
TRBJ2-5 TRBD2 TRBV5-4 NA TGTGCCAGCAGCCCGAAGGGGAGGGGCCAACAAGAGACCCAGTACTTC CASSPKGRGQQETQYF
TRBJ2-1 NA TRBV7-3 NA TGTGCCAGCAGCCCGACCGGGACTCTCTCCTACAATGAGCAGTTCTTC CASSPTGTLSYNEQFF
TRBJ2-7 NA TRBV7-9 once TGTGCCAGCAGCCTCTCATACGAGCAGTACTTC CASSLSYEQYF
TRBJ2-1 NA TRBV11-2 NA TGTGCCAGCAGCTTGGCCGCTTTTGGCCCACCCCCTGAGCAGTTCTTC CASSLAAFGPPPEQFF
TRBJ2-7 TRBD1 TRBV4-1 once TGCGCCAGCAGTCCTTTCCAGACAGGGGGGATTTACGAGCAGTACTTC CASSPFQTGGIYEQYF
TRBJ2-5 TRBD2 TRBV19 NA TGTGCCAGTAGCCCACTAGCGGGAGGGAATAAAGAGACCCAGTACTTC CASSPLAGGNKETQYF
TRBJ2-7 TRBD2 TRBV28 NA TGTGCCAGCACCGTTGGGGGACTAGCGGGAGCCTACGAGCAGTACTTC CASTVGGLAGAYEQYF
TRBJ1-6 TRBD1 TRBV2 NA TGTGCCAGCAGTCAAGATCAGGGGGCCAATTCACCCCTCCACTTT CASSQDQGANSPLHF
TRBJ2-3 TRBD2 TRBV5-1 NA TGCGCCAGCAGCTGGGCTAGCGGTAGCACAGATACGCAGTATTTT CASSWASGSTDTQYF
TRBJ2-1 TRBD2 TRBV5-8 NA TGTGCCAGCAGCGCTACCGGGACTAGCGGGAGGGGCGGTGAGCAGTTCTTC CASSATGTSGRGGEQFF
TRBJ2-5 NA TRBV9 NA TGTGCCAGCAGCGTAGAATTCTCGTACCAAGAGACCCAGTACTTC CASSVEFSYQETQYF
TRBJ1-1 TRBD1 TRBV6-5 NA TGTGCCAGCAGCTTTTCCGGACAGGGAATCACTGAAGCTTTCTTT CASSFSGQGITEAFF
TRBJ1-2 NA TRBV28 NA TGTGCCAGCAAGCAGACTAACTATGGCTACACCTTC CASKQTNYGYTF
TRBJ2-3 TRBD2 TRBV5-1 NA TGCGCCAGCAGCCTCGTGTTAGCGGGAGAAGGTGGGGGCACAGATACGCAGTATTTT CASSLVLAGEGGGTDTQYF
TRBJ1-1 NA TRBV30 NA TGTGCCTGGAGCCGACCTCTAGAAGAGGGAGCTTTCTTT CAWSRPLEEGAFF
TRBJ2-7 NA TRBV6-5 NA TGTGCCAGCAGTTCTCGACAGAGGGGACCCTCCCTCGAGCAGTACTTC CASSSRQRGPSLEQYF
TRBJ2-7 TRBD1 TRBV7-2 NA TGTGCCAGCAGCGGACAGGGTCTAGGCTCCTACGAGCAGTACTTC CASSGQGLGSYEQYF
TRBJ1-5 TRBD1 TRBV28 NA TGTGCCAGCAGTTCCAAAAAGGACAGGTGGGATAGCAATCAGCCCCAGCATTTT CASSSKKDRWDSNQPQHF
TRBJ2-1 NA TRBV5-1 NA TGCGCCAGCAGCTTGTTACGGGGCGACTACAATGAGCAGTTCTTC CASSLLRGDYNEQFF
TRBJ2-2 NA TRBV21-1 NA TGTGCCAGCAGCAAAGCGGGCCGGGCTCATGCAACGAACACCGGGGAGCTGTTTTTT CASSKAGRAHATNTGELFF
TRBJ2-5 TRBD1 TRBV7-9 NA TGTGCCAGCAGCTTGAGGGGACAGGGGGGCGAGACCCAGTACTTC CASSLRGQGGETQYF
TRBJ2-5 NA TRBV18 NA TGTGCCAGCTCACCACCGTCAGTAAAAGAGACCCAGTACTTC CASSPPSVKETQYF